Sequencing of this T cell receptor beta chain was carried out in a study of PD-L1 blockade in urothelial cancer. Regarding the study as a whole: Patients who had durable benefit saw their tumor-associated blood clones expand more at 3 weeks.

Per germline, CDR1 SGHDT and CDR2 YYEEEE. Trimming removed 3 bases from V and 1 base from J; junction bases left unmatched: 6. The CDR3 runs 15 residues. Concerning this clone itself: The antigen remains unidentified.

This table comes from immunoSEQ multiplex PCR, and its TCRdb copy is limited to in-frame clones, with some not included. The table includes tens of thousands of clones, less than 95% detected once. Time point given: peripheral blood 6 weeks after treatment start. V usage is TRBV5-6 and J usage is TRBJ2-5, with 7 bases fitting TRBD2. This sample comprised PBMCs, obtained around atezolizumab (anti-PD-L1) treatment. The receptor was isolated from a woman over 75 with urothelial cancer. The CDR3 region is CASSWGGVGQETQYF. CDR3 sequence (DNA): TGTGCCAGCAGCTGGGGGGGAGTAGGCCAAGAGACCCAGTACTTC.